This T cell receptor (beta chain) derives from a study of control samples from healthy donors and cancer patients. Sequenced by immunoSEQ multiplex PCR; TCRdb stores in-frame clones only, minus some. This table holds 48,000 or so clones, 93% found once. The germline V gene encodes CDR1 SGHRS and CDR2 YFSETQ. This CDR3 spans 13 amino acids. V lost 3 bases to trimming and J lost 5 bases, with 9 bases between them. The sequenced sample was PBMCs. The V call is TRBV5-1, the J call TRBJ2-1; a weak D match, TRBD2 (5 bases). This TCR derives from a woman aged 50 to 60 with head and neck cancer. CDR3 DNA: TGCGCCAGCAGCTCGGACTTTGACAATGAGCAGTTCTTC. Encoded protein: CASSSDFDNEQFF.